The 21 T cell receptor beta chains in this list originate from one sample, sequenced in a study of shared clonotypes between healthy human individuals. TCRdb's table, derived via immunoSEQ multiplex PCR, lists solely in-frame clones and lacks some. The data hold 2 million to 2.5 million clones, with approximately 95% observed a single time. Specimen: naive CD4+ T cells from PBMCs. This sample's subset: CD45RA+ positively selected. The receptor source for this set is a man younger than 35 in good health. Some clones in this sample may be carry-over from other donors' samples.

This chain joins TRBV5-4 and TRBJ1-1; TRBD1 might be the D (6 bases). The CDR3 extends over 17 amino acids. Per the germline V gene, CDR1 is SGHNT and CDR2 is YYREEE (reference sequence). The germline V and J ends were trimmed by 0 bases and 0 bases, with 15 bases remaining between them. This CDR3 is CASSLAYRQEMNTEAFF. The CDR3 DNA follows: TGTGCCAGCAGCTTGGCCTACCGACAGGAGATGAACACTGAAGCTTTCTTT.

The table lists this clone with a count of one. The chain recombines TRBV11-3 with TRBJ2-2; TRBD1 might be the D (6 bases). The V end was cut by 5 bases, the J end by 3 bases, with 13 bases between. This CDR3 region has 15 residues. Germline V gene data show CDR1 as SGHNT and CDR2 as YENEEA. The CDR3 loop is CASSPGVRDTGELFF. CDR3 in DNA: TGTGCCAGCAGCCCAGGGGTAAGGGACACCGGGGAGCTGTTTTTT.

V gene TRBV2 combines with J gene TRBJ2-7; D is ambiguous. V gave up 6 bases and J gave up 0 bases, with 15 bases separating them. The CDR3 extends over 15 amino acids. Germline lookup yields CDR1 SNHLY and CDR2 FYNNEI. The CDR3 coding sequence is TGTGCCAGCAGCAGTCAGAGAGTTTCCTCCTACGAGCAGTACTTC. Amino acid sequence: CASSSQRVSSYEQYF.

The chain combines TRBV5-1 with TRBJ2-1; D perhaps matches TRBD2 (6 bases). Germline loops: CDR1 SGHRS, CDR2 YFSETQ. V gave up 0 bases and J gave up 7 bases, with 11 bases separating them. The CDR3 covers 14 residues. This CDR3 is CASSLGRLGNEQFF. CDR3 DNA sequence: TGCGCCAGCAGCTTGGGCCGACTAGGGAATGAGCAGTTCTTC.

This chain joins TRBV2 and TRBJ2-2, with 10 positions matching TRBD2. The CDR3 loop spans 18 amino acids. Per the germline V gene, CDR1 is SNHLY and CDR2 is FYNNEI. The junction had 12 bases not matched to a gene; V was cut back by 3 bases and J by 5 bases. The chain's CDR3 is CASSDPSGSLRGTGELFF. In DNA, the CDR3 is TGTGCCAGCAGTGACCCTAGCGGGAGCCTCCGGGGGACCGGGGAGCTGTTTTTT.

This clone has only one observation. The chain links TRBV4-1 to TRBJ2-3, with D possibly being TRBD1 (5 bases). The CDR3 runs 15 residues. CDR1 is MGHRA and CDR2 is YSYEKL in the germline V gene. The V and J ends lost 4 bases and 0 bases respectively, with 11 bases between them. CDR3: CASSPSGLSTDTQYF. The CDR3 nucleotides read TGCGCCAGCAGCCCATCAGGGCTTAGCACAGATACGCAGTATTTT.

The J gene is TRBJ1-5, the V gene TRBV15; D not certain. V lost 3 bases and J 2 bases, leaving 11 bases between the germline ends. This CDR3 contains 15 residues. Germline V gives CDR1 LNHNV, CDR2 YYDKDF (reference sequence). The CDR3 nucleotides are TGTGCCACCAGCAGGGACGTTAGTGGCAATCAGCCCCAGCATTTT. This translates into CATSRDVSGNQPQHF.

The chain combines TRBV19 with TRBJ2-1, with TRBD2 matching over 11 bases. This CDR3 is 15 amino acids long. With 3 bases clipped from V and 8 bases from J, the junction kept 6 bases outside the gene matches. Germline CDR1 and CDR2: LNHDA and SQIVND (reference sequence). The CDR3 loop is CASSISASGRYEQFF. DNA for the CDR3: TGTGCCAGTAGTATTAGCGCTAGCGGGAGGTATGAGCAGTTCTTC.

The chain's CDR3 is CASSQGVGQPQHF. The CDR3 bases are TGTGCCAGCAGTCAGGGGGTGGGTCAGCCCCAGCATTTT. V usage is TRBV6-6 and J usage is TRBJ1-5; TRBD1 matches at 7 bases. CDR3 length: 13 residues. Germline V gene data show CDR1 as MNHNY and CDR2 as SVGAGI (reference sequence). V shed 5 bases and J 6 bases; nucleotides not matched to a gene: 4.

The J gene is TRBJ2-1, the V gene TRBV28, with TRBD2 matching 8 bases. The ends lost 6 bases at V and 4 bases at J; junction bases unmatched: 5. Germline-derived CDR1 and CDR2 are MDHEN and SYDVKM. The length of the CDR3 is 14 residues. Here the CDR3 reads CASSASGLYNEQFF. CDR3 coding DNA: TGTGCCAGCAGCGCTAGCGGGCTATACAATGAGCAGTTCTTC.

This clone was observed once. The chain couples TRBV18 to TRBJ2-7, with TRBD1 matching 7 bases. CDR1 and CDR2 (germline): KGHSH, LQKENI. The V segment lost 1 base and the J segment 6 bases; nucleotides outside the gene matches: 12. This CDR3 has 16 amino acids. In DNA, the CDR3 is TGTGCCAGCTCACCACTGACAGGGAATCTTCGCGGCGAGCAGTACTTC. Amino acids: CASSPLTGNLRGEQYF.

The CDR3 protein is CASSRAPEGSNQPQHF. CDR3 in DNA: TGTGCCAGCAGTCGCGCTCCGGAGGGTAGCAATCAGCCCCAGCATTTT. The chain recombines TRBV6-6 with TRBJ1-5; D not certain. The length of the CDR3 is 16 residues. Germline V gene data show CDR1 as MNHNY and CDR2 as SVGAGI (reference sequence). Trimming shortened V by 5 bases and J by 0 bases, and 14 bases separated the two germline ends.

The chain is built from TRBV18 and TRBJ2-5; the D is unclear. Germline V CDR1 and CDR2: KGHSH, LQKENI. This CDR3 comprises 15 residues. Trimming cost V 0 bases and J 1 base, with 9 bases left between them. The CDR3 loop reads CASSPPMGRQETQYF. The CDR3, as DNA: TGTGCCAGCTCACCACCGATGGGTCGCCAAGAGACCCAGTACTTC.

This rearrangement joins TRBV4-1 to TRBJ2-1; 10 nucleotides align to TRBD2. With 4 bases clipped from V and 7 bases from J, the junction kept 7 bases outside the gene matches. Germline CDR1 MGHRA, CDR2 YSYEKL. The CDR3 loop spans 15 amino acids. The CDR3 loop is CASSPASGSRNEQFF. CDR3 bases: TGCGCCAGCAGCCCGGCTAGCGGGAGTCGTAATGAGCAGTTCTTC.

The CDR3 coding sequence is TGTGCCACCAGCAGAGATGGCCAGGGGGCCTATGGCTACACCTTC. This sequence encodes CATSRDGQGAYGYTF. The rearrangement links TRBV15 to TRBJ1-2; 8 nucleotides agree with TRBD1. Germline V gene sequence: CDR1 LNHNV, CDR2 YYDKDF (reference sequence). V dropped 0 bases and J dropped 4; count of bases not matched to a gene: 4. The CDR3 runs 15 residues. The complete variable domain, with remaining parts taken from reference TRBV15 and TRBJ1-2, reads DAMVIQNPRYQVTQFGKPVTLSCSQTLNHNVMYWYQQKSSQAPKLLFHYYDKDFNNEADTPDNFQSRRPNTSFCFLDIRSPGLGDTAMYLCATSRDGQGAYGYTFGSGTRLTVV.

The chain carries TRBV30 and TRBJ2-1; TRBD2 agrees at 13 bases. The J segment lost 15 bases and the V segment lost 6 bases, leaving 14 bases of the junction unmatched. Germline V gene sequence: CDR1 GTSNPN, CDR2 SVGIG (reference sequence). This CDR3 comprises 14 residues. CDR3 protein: CACTGTSGVGGTFF. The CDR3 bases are TGTGCCTGTACCGGGACTAGCGGGGTCGGAGGGACGTTCTTC.

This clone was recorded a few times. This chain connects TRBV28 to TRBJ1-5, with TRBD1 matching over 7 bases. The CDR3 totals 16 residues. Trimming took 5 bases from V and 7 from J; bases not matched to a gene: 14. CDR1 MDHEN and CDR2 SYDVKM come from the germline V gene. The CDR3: CASSLRTGTKSQPQHF. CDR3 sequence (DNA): TGTGCCAGCAGTCTCCGGACAGGAACGAAATCACAGCCCCAGCATTTT.

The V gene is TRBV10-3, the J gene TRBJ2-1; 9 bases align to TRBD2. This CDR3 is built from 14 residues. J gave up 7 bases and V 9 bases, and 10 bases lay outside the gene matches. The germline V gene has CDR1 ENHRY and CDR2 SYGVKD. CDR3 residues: CAMSRGGRGNEQFF. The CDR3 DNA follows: TGTGCCATGTCCCGGGGCGGGAGGGGAAATGAGCAGTTCTTC.

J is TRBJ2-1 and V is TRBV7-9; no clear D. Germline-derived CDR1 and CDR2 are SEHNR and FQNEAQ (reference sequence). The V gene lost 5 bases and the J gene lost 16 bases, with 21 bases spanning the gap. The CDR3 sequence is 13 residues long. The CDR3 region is CASSPRWTPSGFF. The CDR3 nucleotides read TGTGCCAGCAGCCCGAGATGGACCCCGTCCGGATTCTTC. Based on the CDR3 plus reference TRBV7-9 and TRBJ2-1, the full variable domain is DTGVSQNPRHKITKRGQNVTFRCDPISEHNRLYWYRQTLGQGPEFLTYFQNEAQLEKSRLLSDRFSAERPKGSFSTLEIQRTEQGDSAMYLCASSPRWTPSGFFGPGTRLTVL.

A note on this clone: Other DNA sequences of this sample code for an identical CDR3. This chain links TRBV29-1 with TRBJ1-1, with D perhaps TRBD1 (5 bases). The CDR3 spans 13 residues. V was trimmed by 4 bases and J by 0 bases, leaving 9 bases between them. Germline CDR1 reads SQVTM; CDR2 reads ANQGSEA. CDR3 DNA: TGCAGCGTTGGGGGACGGGTGAACACTGAAGCTTTCTTT. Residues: CSVGGRVNTEAFF.

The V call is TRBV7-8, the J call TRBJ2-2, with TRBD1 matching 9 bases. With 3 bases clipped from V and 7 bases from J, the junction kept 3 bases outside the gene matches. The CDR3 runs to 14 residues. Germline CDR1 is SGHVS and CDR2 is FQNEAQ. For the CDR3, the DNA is TGTGCCAGCAGCTTGGACAGGGGACACGGGGAGCTGTTTTTT. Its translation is CASSLDRGHGELFF.